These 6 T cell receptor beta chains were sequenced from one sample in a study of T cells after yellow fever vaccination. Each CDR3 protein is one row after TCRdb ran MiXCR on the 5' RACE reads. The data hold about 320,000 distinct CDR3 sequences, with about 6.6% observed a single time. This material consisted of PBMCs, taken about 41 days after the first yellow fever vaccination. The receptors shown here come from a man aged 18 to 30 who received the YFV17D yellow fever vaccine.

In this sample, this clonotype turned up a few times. This CDR3 is CSALTGLNEKLFF. The CDR3, as DNA: TGCAGTGCTTTGACAGGGCTAAATGAAAAACTGTTTTTT. J is TRBJ1-4 and V is TRBV20-1, with 7 positions matching TRBD1. The CDR3 consists of 13 residues. V lost 5 bases and J lost 5; bases outside the gene matches: 5. The V gene's germline CDR1 is DFQATT and CDR2 SNEGSKA (reference sequence).

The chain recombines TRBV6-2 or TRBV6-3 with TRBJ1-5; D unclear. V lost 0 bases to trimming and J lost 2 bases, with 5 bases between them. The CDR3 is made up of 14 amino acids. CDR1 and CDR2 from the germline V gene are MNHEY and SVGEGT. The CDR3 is CASSYSERNQPQHF. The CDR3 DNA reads TGTGCCAGCAGTTACTCCGAGCGCAATCAGCCCCAGCATTTT.

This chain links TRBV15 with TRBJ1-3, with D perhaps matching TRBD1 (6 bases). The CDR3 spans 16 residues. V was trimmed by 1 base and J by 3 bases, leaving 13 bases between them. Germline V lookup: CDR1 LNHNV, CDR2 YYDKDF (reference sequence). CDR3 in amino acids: CATSRVSGARGNTIYF. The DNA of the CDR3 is TGTGCCACCAGCAGAGTTTCAGGGGCGCGTGGAAACACCATATATTTT.

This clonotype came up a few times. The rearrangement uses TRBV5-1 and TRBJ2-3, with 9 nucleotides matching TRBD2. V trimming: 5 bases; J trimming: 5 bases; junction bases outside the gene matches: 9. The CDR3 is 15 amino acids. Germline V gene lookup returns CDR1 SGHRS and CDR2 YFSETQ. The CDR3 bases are TGCGCCAGCAGGGGAACGGGACTAGCTAAAGATACGCAGTATTTT. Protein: CASRGTGLAKDTQYF.

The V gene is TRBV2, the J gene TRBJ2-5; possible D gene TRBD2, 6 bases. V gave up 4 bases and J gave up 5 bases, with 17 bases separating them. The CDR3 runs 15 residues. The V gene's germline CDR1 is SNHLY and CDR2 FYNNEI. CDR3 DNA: TGTGCCAGCAGTGTTAATCGACTAGGTTCGGAGACCCAGTACTTC. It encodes CASSVNRLGSETQYF. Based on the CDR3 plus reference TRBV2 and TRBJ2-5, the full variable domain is EPEVTQTPSHQVTQMGQEVILRCVPISNHLYFYWYRQILGQKVEFLVSFYNNEISEKSEIFDDQFSVERPDGSNFTLKIRSTKLEDSAMYFCASSVNRLGSETQYFGPGTRLLVL.

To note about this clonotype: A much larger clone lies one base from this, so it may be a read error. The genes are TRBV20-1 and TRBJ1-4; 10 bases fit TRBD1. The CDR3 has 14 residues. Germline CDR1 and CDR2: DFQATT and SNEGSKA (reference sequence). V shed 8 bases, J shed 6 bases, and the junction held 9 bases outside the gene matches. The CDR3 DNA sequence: TGCAGTACTCTGACAGGGGGCGTGTATGAAAAACTGTTTTTT. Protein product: CSTLTGGVYEKLFF.